This TCR beta chain was obtained from a study of PD-L1 blockade in urothelial cancer (dated by TCRdb to 2016 to 2017). About the study as a whole: Therapy was started in about 2014 for all patients, and atezolizumab 1,200 mg was administered intravenously every 3 weeks. About 85% of the 29 patients were identified as males with urothelial cancer of bladder origin, and a prior smoking history was reported by 18 of 29 patients. An ECOG performance status of 0 or 1 was recorded for the patients, and 0 to 3 prior chemotherapy regimens had been received by the patients. Blood samples were analyzed 3 weeks after the start of treatment (second dose) and 6 weeks after the start of treatment. Blood samples yielded a median of around 140,000 T cells and around 80,000 unique TCRs, with median clonality approximately 0.08. The study was an exploratory multi-omic analysis of somatic, immune and clinical correlates of response to PD-L1 blockade with atezolizumab in urothelial cancer. Pretreatment tumor samples and matched peripheral blood, collected serially before and after atezolizumab treatment, underwent TCR sequencing. Durable clinical benefit was defined as progression-free survival longer than 6 months, and TCR features were also tested against progression-free and overall survival. In the same patients, pretreatment tumors underwent whole exome sequencing and RNA sequencing in addition to TCR sequencing. Several patients reached durable clinical benefit, while some 20 patients did not. Twenty-nine patients had pretreatment blood TCR-seq, about 25 had at least one posttreatment blood collection, and about 25 had tumor TCR-seq. On the study overall, not on this receptor specifically: Because the sample size was small (n ≈ 27) and many of the analyses were exploratory, the results are meant to be hypothesis-generating. At 3 weeks after the start of treatment, tumor-associated TCR clones in peripheral blood had expanded more in patients with durable benefit (n ≈ 24, p = 0.022). Improved progression-free and overall survival was associated with having pretreatment peripheral blood TCR clonality below the median.

Synthetic TCR analog templates were spiked into each PCR to estimate absolute template abundance from read counts. The immunoSEQ assay used bias-controlled V and J gene primers to amplify TCRbeta CDR3 regions from genomic DNA. Rearranged TCRbeta segments were sequenced at approximately 20X coverage. Per the source publication's procedure: Clustering was used to correct sequencing errors, and CDR3s were annotated against IMGT so that V, D and J genes could be assigned. Out-of-frame and stop-codon sequences were excluded, and only productive TCRbeta rearrangements were used in downstream analyses. To compute clonality, Shannon entropy was normalized by the log of the number of unique productive sequences and then subtracted from one. Fisher's exact test with Benjamini-Hochberg correction, at a threshold of adjusted p below 0.01, was used to find clones that differed between time points or between blood and tumor. TCRdb obtained this table from immuneACCESS and retained in-frame rearrangements with V and J assigned. These tables miss some clones; where compared with another copy, unresolved V genes account for less than half of the shortfall, and the remainder is unexplained. V and J calls and clone size follow that table, whereas D and trimming were derived from the DNA. Within this sample are some 120,000 clones, with about 89% of them counted one time only. The ten largest clones add up to around 1.7% of the sample.

In this sample, this clone turned up once. Its cognate antigen has yet to be identified. Per-base quality was not reported, and no clone a single base away is much larger than it. Including the terminal cysteine and phenylalanine, the CDR3 comprises 14 residues. The read is trimmed to its CDR3 DNA, 42 bases read in frame from base 1. The V end loses 2 bases and the J end loses 2 bases, and a stretch of 7 bases separates them. From the germline V gene, CDR1 is SGHRS and CDR2 is YFSETQ. The time point label corresponds to: peripheral blood 6 weeks after treatment start. A total of 25 to 30 patients with locally advanced or metastatic urothelial carcinoma, treated at Memorial Sloan Kettering on a trial protocol, made up the cohort. Peripheral blood mononuclear cells were collected pretreatment and during treatment, at between 1 and 8 total time points per patient. The Qiagen DNeasy Blood extraction kit was used to purify genomic DNA from total PBMCs and tumor samples. PBMCs were collected pretreatment and during treatment, and were isolated and stored as previously described.

Sample: PBMCs, taken around atezolizumab (anti-PD-L1) treatment. Rearrangement joined TRBV5-1 to TRBJ2-2, with TRBD2 perhaps the D gene, on 6 matching bases. This TCR was sampled from a man in his sixties with urothelial cancer. CDR3 loop: CASSFSGNTGELFF. The DNA reads TGCGCCAGCAGCTTTAGCGGAAACACCGGGGAGCTGTTTTTT.